Presented here are 14 T cell receptor beta chains from one specimen sequenced in a study of CD8 T cells in Susac syndrome. Reverse transcription of roughly 0.5 to 1 ug RNA used random hexamers. TCRdb independently ran MiXCR on the immunoSEQ multiplex PCR reads; one entry per CDR3 protein. Of under 200,000 distinct CDR3 sequences listed, under 97% are singletons. The sample comprised CD4+ T cells from PBMCs. These receptors originate from a human donor with Susac syndrome.

The DNA for the CDR3 is TGTGCCAGCTCACCATTACGTGGGGGGAGTGAGGAGCAGTTCTTC. Translated: CASSPLRGGSEEQFF. The rearrangement uses TRBV18 and TRBJ2-1; D possibly corresponds to TRBD2 (6 bases). Germline assignment: CDR1 KGHSH and CDR2 LQKENI. Trimming removed 2 bases at V and 10 bases at J, with 18 bases between. The CDR3 is 15 amino acids.

The CDR3 sequence: CASSLTSIRSYNEQFF. For the CDR3, the DNA is TGTGCCAGCAGCTTAACGTCTATACGCTCCTACAATGAGCAGTTCTTC. The chain is built from TRBV7-3 and TRBJ2-1, with unresolved D. V lost 0 bases and J 0 bases, leaving 9 bases between the germline ends. The CDR3 is made up of 16 amino acids. Germline V gene data show CDR1 as SGHTA and CDR2 as FQGTGA.

This rearrangement joins TRBV2 to TRBJ2-4; TRBD1 matches 8 bases. This CDR3 has 13 amino acids. V trimming: 6 bases; J trimming: 14 bases; junction bases outside the gene matches: 12. Germline V gene sequence: CDR1 SNHLY, CDR2 FYNNEI. CDR3: CASRKDREGFKYF. CDR3 nucleotide sequence: TGTGCCAGCAGGAAGGACAGGGAAGGATTTAAGTACTTC.

V is TRBV28 and J is TRBJ1-1; TRBD1 matches at 9 bases. Looked up from germline, CDR1 is MDHEN and CDR2 is SYDVKM. V lost 5 bases to trimming and J lost 3 bases; unmatched junction nucleotides: 10. The CDR3 is 16 residues long. The CDR3 region has the DNA TGTGCCAGCAGTGTAACGGGACAGGGCGCGGACACTGAAGCTTTCTTT. This encodes CASSVTGQGADTEAFF.

The rearrangement joins TRBV13 to TRBJ2-3, with a weak D call TRBD2 (6 bases). The CDR3 extends over 16 amino acids. V was pared by 5 bases and J by 3 bases, with 18 bases between. CDR1 and CDR2 (germline): PRHDT, FYEKMQ (reference sequence). The CDR3 DNA reads as TGTGCCAGCAGCCTACGGAGGGGCGGAGCGACAGATACGCAGTATTTT. Translation gives CASSLRRGGATDTQYF.

The chain joins TRBV29-1 to TRBJ1-1, with unresolved D. With 2 bases removed from V and 8 bases from J, the gap between germline ends came to 15 bases. The CDR3 totals 13 residues. Per germline, CDR1 SQVTM and CDR2 ANQGSEA. The CDR3 loop reads CSVENRARREAFF. CDR3 nucleotides: TGCAGCGTTGAAAATCGGGCACGTAGAGAAGCTTTCTTT.

In its sample, this clonotype was seen a few times. V is TRBV24-1 and J is TRBJ2-1, with 8 bases identical to TRBD2. This CDR3 is built from 16 residues. Germline values: CDR1 KGHDR, CDR2 SFDVKD. V trimming: 5 bases; J trimming: 6 bases; junction bases outside the gene matches: 11. The CDR3 coding sequence is TGTGCCACCAGTGCCCCCGGGGGGGCCGGGGCCAATGAGCAGTTCTTC. This codes for CATSAPGGAGANEQFF.

In this sample, this clonotype turned up a few times. The gene calls are TRBV12-3 or TRBV12-4 and TRBJ1-6; no clear D. The V and J ends lost 6 bases and 7 bases respectively, with 7 bases between them. This CDR3 has 12 amino acids. This CDR3 reads CASSPPNSPLHF. In DNA, the CDR3 is TGTGCCAGCAGCCCTCCAAATTCACCCCTCCACTTT.

V is TRBV6-5 and J is TRBJ2-3; 12 nucleotides align to TRBD2. Trimming removed 0 bases from V and 3 bases from J; junction bases left unmatched: 4. The CDR3 covers 17 residues. Per the germline V gene, CDR1 is MNHEY and CDR2 is SVGAGI. This chain's CDR3 is CASSYSLLAGGTDTQYF. CDR3 nucleotides: TGTGCCAGCAGTTACTCGTTACTAGCGGGAGGTACAGATACGCAGTATTTT.

The V gene is TRBV11-1, the J gene TRBJ2-7, with 10 positions matching TRBD1. After removal of 5 bases from V and 5 bases from J, the junction contained 6 bases not matched to a gene. The CDR3 has 14 residues. The germline V gene has CDR1 SGHAT and CDR2 FQDESV (reference sequence). The CDR3 region is CASSRPGTGDEQYF. The CDR3 nucleotides are TGTGCCAGCAGCCGTCCCGGGACAGGGGACGAGCAGTACTTC.

The rearrangement links TRBV30 to TRBJ2-7; D is perhaps TRBD1 (5 bases). The germline V gene has CDR1 GTSNPN and CDR2 SVGIG (reference sequence). This CDR3 contains 14 residues. V was shortened by 2 bases and J by 3 bases, with 14 bases between the two germline ends. CDR3 DNA: TGTGCCTGGAGTTGGACAAGGAAGCACTACGAGCAGTACTTC. It codes for CAWSWTRKHYEQYF.

The chain uses TRBV12-5 and TRBJ1-1; no clear D gene. Trimming stripped 7 bases from V and 3 bases from J, with 12 bases between. Germline CDR1 is LGHNT and CDR2 is FRNRAP. The CDR3 has 13 residues. The DNA of the CDR3 is TGTGCTAGTGAGTGGCAGCGAGACACTGAAGCTTTCTTT. As protein: CASEWQRDTEAFF.

The chain couples TRBV20-1 to TRBJ1-5; no clear D gene. CDR3 size: 12 residues. Per germline, CDR1 DFQATT and CDR2 SNEGSKA (reference sequence). V was trimmed by 6 bases and J by 6 bases, leaving 12 bases between them. CDR3 bases: TGCAGTGCGTTGGGCCTGAGTCAGCCCCAGCATTTT. Translation: CSALGLSQPQHF.

The chain recombines TRBV24-1 with TRBJ2-5, with TRBD2 as a possible D gene (6 bases). Trimming shortened V by 0 bases and J by 2 bases, and 12 bases separated the two germline ends. CDR1 is KGHDR, CDR2 SFDVKD, per germline. The CDR3 length is 16 residues. CDR3 in amino acids: CATSDLAGRHQETQYF. As DNA, the CDR3 is TGTGCCACCAGTGATTTGGCGGGACGGCATCAAGAGACCCAGTACTTC.